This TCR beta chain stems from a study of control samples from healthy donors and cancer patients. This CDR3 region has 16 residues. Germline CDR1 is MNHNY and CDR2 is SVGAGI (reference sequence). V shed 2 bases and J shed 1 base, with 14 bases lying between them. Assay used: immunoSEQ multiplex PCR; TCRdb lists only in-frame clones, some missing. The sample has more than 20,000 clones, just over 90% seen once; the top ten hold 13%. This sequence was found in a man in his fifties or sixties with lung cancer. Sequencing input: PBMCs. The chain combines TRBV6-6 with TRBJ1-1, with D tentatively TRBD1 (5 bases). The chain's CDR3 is CASSYRGPRENTEAFF. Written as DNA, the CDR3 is TGTGCCAGCAGTTACAGAGGTCCCAGGGAGAACACTGAAGCTTTCTTT.